This TCR beta chain comes out of a study of blood T cell repertoires in COVID-19 (dated by TCRdb to 2018 to 2021). With respect to the entire study: The collaborator samples originated in the United States, Italy and Spain and spanned the acute and convalescent phases of COVID-19. A de-identified subject ID, COVID-19 status, age in years and sex were almost always included in the sample metadata. The prospective study material was composed of cDNA or gDNA derived from T cells, B-cell-depleted T cells, or PBMCs. Subjects who had been exposed to COVID-19, were actively infected with it, or had recovered from it provided the deeply sampled blood TCRbeta repertoires that made up the dataset. Where available, HLA class I and class II types were obtained from metadata supplied by the sample provider rather than from assay-based typing. The repertoires were released in a freely available public database intended as a resource for research on the immune response to SARS-CoV-2. The samples were drawn from two sources: the first 160 participants of the ongoing ImmuneRACE study, and 1,200 or so subjects contributed by 6 global collaborators. What the authors observed across the whole study: The quantity of clinical and demographic metadata differed by source and by participant and was supplied without curation.

On this clone itself: Its target antigen remains unknown. Qualities for individual bases were not recorded, and no much larger clone is one base off.

TCRbeta CDR3 regions were amplified from genomic DNA using the immunoSEQ Assay, a bias-controlled multiplex PCR. In the paper's pipeline: Nucleated cell counts per sample were estimated from amplification of reference gene primers within the assay. To quantify the absolute abundance of each unique TCRbeta CDR3 rearrangement, sequence reads were collapsed and filtered. Productive Simpson clonality was computed per sample as the square root of Simpson's diversity index over productive rearrangements. The table comes from immuneACCESS by way of TCRdb, which keeps in-frame sequences with V and J called. Part of the clones is missing from these tables; in studies checked, under half for an unresolved V gene and the rest for unknown reasons. Clone size and V and J calls were adopted from that table, with D and trimming inferred from the DNA. The sample includes some 190,000 clones, with 85% to 90% observed a single time. Together, the top ten hold 2% to 2.5% of the sample.

Participants in the prospective study were enrolled through a virtual design, were aged roughly 18 to 100 years, and lived in 24 United States geographic areas. To assign participants to cohorts, the prospective study relied on clinical history that participants themselves reported in a screening survey and a study questionnaire. Mobile phlebotomists in the prospective study collected whole blood, serum and a nasopharyngeal or oropharyngeal swab from every participant. Additional blood draws and questionnaires over an approximately two-month period could optionally be provided by prospective study participants. Before DNA extraction, blood samples from the prospective study were shipped at room temperature or frozen. CDR3 length: 13 amino acids, cysteine to phenylalanine. Only the CDR3 DNA is retained, 39 bases long and in frame from the first base. The germline V gene encodes CDR1 SNHLY and CDR2 FYNNEI. V loses 8 bases of germline sequence and J loses 5 bases, and the interval between the two ends is 15 bases.

This sequence originates from a woman aged 40 to 50 with acute COVID-19. The chain is made from TRBV2 and TRBJ1-2, with no reliable assignment of the D segment. Sequencing used PBMCs or T cells enriched from blood (not recorded which). The base sequence is TGTGCCAGCCACAAAGACGGGTCTTATGGCTACACCTTC. Its coded protein is CASHKDGSYGYTF.